These T cell receptor beta chains were read from a single sample in a study of cytomegalovirus exposure and HLA in healthy donors. Repertoires were generated with immunoSEQ multiplex PCR, while TCRdb's copy carries only in-frame clones and drops some. The sample has 60,000 to 70,000 clones; 70% to 80% are singletons. Sequencing was carried out using PBMCs. These TCRs come from a man aged 45-60 years in good health and CMV-seronegative. The CDR3 runs from the conserved cysteine through the conserved F or W. D genes are given only for firm matches. Rows may omit the clone size; those that give it use once, few, many or a size class.

V gene	J gene	D gene	clone size	CDR3 protein	CDR3 DNA
TRBV19	TRBJ1-1	-	-	CASSMGGRLNTEAFF	TGTGCCAGTAGTATGGGGGGGCGCTTGAACACTGAAGCTTTCTTT
TRBV27	TRBJ2-1	-	-	CASNPTRTYNEQFF	TGTGCCAGCAATCCCACACGTACCTACAATGAGCAGTTCTTC
TRBV12-5	TRBJ2-7	-	-	CASGNQGSHEQYF	TGTGCTAGTGGGAATCAGGGGTCTCACGAGCAGTACTTC
TRBV29-1	TRBJ1-1	-	-	CSVGLVKAEAFF	TGCAGCGTAGGACTTGTTAAGGCTGAAGCTTTCTTT
TRBV6-6	TRBJ1-5	-	-	CASSYIYNSNQPQHF	TGTGCCAGCAGTTACATATATAATAGCAATCAGCCCCAGCATTTT
TRBV5-1	TRBJ1-4	-	-	CASSLVQSGANEKLFF	TGCGCCAGCAGCTTGGTGCAGTCAGGGGCTAATGAAAAACTGTTTTTT
TRBV2	TRBJ1-2	-	-	CASSLGGRSSLYGYTF	TGTGCCAGCAGTTTAGGGGGTCGCTCCAGTCTTTATGGCTACACCTTC
TRBV7-3	TRBJ2-3	-	once	CASSLRIKGKTDTQYF	TGTGCCAGCAGCTTACGGATTAAGGGGAAGACAGATACGCAGTATTTT
TRBV29-1	TRBJ2-1	-	few	CSVSALQSHNEQFF	TGCAGCGTTTCCGCTCTACAGAGCCACAATGAGCAGTTCTTC
TRBV7-9	TRBJ1-1	TRBD1	-	CASSDLDRGRSGEAFF	TGTGCCAGCAGCGACTTGGACAGGGGGCGAAGTGGTGAAGCTTTCTTT
TRBV6-4	TRBJ2-4	TRBD1	-	CASSQTGGKNIQYF	TGTGCCAGCAGCCAAACAGGGGGCAAAAACATTCAGTACTTC
TRBV29-1	TRBJ1-2	-	-	CSVGHKNGGYTF	TGCAGCGTTGGACATAAAAATGGGGGCTACACCTTC
TRBV11-1	TRBJ2-7	-	-	CASSLESGSKYEQYF	TGTGCCAGCAGCTTAGAGTCGGGGTCCAAGTACGAGCAGTACTTC
TRBV2	TRBJ2-5	TRBD2	-	CASSERVAGGQETQYF	TGTGCCAGCAGTGAGAGGGTAGCGGGAGGCCAAGAGACCCAGTACTTC
TRBV7-8	TRBJ2-7	-	-	CASSLDRVTYEQYF	TGTGCCAGCAGCTTAGACAGGGTCACCTACGAGCAGTACTTC
TRBV27	TRBJ2-1	-	-	CASSLLGAFYNEQFF	TGTGCCAGCAGTTTGTTGGGGGCCTTCTACAATGAGCAGTTCTTC
TRBV11-2	TRBJ1-1	TRBD1	few	CASSLRRGAENTEAFF	TGTGCCAGCAGCTTACGCAGGGGGGCAGAGAACACTGAAGCTTTCTTT
TRBV9	TRBJ2-7	TRBD1	-	CASSPRTGTGVNEQYF	TGTGCCAGCAGCCCACGAACCGGGACAGGGGTTAACGAGCAGTACTTC
TRBV5-1	TRBJ2-7	-	-	CASSYEGAQYF	TGCGCCAGCAGCTACGAGGGAGCGCAGTACTTC
TRBV7-2	TRBJ1-5	-	-	CASSLAAGGYQPQHF	TGTGCCAGCAGCTTAGCGGCTGGGGGGTATCAGCCCCAGCATTTT
TRBV14	TRBJ2-7	TRBD1	few	CASSQQGAGEQYF	TGTGCCAGCAGCCAACAGGGGGCGGGCGAGCAGTACTTC
TRBV5-1	TRBJ1-6	TRBD1	-	CASSSTGTGITGASPLHF	TGCGCCAGCAGCTCGACCGGGACAGGGATTACAGGGGCTTCACCCCTCCACTTT
TRBV30	TRBJ1-1	TRBD1	-	CAWGGTGGRTEAFF	TGTGCCTGGGGGGGGACAGGGGGCCGGACTGAAGCTTTCTTT
TRBV6-5	TRBJ2-7	-	-	CASSRDRNYEQYF	TGTGCCAGCAGCCGTGACAGAAACTACGAGCAGTACTTC
TRBV2	TRBJ1-1	TRBD1	few	CASSRDRGLNTEAFF	TGTGCCAGCTCCCGGGACAGGGGATTAAACACTGAAGCTTTCTTT
TRBV7-9	TRBJ1-1	-	few	CASSLKGEGFEAFF	TGTGCCAGCAGCCTGAAGGGGGAAGGCTTTGAAGCTTTCTTT
TRBV6-1	TRBJ2-6	-	-	CASSPGISGANVLTF	TGTGCCAGCAGCCCCGGGATCTCTGGGGCCAACGTCCTGACTTTC
TRBV7-9	TRBJ2-3	TRBD2	-	CASSLSGGAGDTQYF	TGTGCCAGCAGCTTAAGCGGGGGGGCCGGAGATACGCAGTATTTT
TRBV11-3	TRBJ2-5	-	-	CASSLGRTGQKGETQYF	TGTGCCAGCAGCTTGGGTCGCACAGGGCAGAAAGGGGAGACCCAGTACTTC
TRBV7-9	TRBJ2-4	TRBD1	-	CASSSPGQTTF	TGTGCCAGCAGCTCACCGGGACAGACAACTTTC
TRBV19	TRBJ2-7	TRBD2	-	CASSIVRTSGSEQYF	TGTGCCAGTAGTATCGTTCGGACTAGCGGGAGCGAGCAGTACTTC
TRBV4-2	TRBJ2-7	TRBD1	once	CASSPGFGDSSYEQYF	TGTGCCAGCAGCCCAGGGTTTGGGGACAGCTCCTACGAGCAGTACTTC
TRBV5-5	TRBJ1-2	-	-	CASSITENYGYTF	TGTGCCAGCAGCATAACAGAAAACTATGGCTACACCTTC
TRBV28	TRBJ1-2	-	once	CASSLGQTLYGYTF	TGTGCCAGCAGTTTAGGGCAAACCCTCTATGGCTACACCTTC
TRBV5-6	TRBJ2-1	-	-	CASSLRPYSYNEQFF	TGTGCCAGCAGCTTGCGTCCTTACTCCTACAATGAGCAGTTCTTC
TRBV6-5	TRBJ2-7	TRBD2	-	CASSYLGLADEQYF	TGTGCCAGCAGTTACCTTGGACTAGCGGACGAGCAGTACTTC
TRBV25-1	TRBJ1-1	-	-	CASSDEGDGILEAFF	TGTGCCAGCAGTGATGAAGGAGACGGTATCCTTGAAGCTTTCTTT
TRBV28	TRBJ1-2	-	-	CASSFPGYGRGYTF	TGTGCCAGCAGTTTTCCAGGGTACGGGCGTGGCTACACCTTC
TRBV30	TRBJ1-5	-	-	CAWSGSQGFQPQHF	TGTGCCTGGAGTGGGTCCCAGGGGTTTCAGCCCCAGCATTTT
TRBV9	TRBJ1-2	TRBD1	-	CASSVLGVGQFSF	TGTGCCAGCAGCGTCCTGGGGGTGGGACAGTTCTCCTTC
TRBV5-1	TRBJ1-2	-	few	CAGRSGTYGYTF	TGCGCCGGGCGTTCCGGGACTTATGGCTACACCTTC
TRBV6-1	TRBJ1-3	TRBD1	-	CASRGQGKGNTIYF	TGTGCCAGCAGAGGACAGGGGAAAGGAAACACCATATATTTT
TRBV6-5	TRBJ2-2	-	once	CASRNRNTGELFF	TGTGCCAGCAGAAATCGGAACACCGGGGAGCTGTTTTTT
TRBV5-4	TRBJ2-2	TRBD2	-	CASFKGLANTGELFF	TGTGCCAGCTTTAAGGGACTAGCGAACACCGGGGAGCTGTTTTTT
TRBV2	TRBJ2-7	-	-	CASNTGVREQYF	TGTGCCAGCAATACGGGAGTACGGGAGCAGTACTTC
TRBV6-5	TRBJ1-1	-	-	CASSYGGTLNTEAFF	TGTGCCAGCAGTTATGGGGGGACTTTGAACACTGAAGCTTTCTTT
TRBV6-5	TRBJ1-4	-	-	CASSYSNDRRPEKLFF	TGTGCCAGCAGTTACTCGAACGACCGGAGGCCTGAAAAACTGTTTTTT
TRBV4-1	TRBJ1-6	-	once	CASSQDTGGAVQNSPLHF	TGCGCCAGCAGCCAAGATACGGGAGGGGCCGTCCAAAATTCACCCCTCCACTTT
TRBV6-5	TRBJ1-2	-	-	CASKNQGYGYTF	TGTGCCAGCAAGAACCAGGGCTATGGCTACACCTTC
TRBV6-1	TRBJ1-2	TRBD1	few	CASSEVGQLFPRSYTF	TGTGCCAGCAGTGAAGTGGGACAGTTGTTCCCCAGGAGCTACACCTTC
TRBV5-5	TRBJ1-4	-	-	CASTLVAVQNEKLFF	TGTGCCAGCACCCTTGTGGCGGTTCAGAATGAAAAACTGTTTTTT
TRBV2	TRBJ1-1	TRBD1	-	CASNGQGAKAFF	TGTGCCAGCAACGGACAGGGAGCGAAGGCTTTCTTT